These 8 T cell receptor beta chains were all obtained from the same sample, sequenced in a study of T cell responses to AZD1222 COVID-19 vaccine. The assay was immunoSEQ multiplex PCR, and TCRdb's table has in-frame clones only and misses some. Altogether about 66,000 clones are present, roughly 90% being singletons, with the ten largest covering roughly a sixth. Sequences were derived from peripheral blood, sampled on day 0 of AZD1222 vaccination. These TCRs come from an adult in good health.

The chain joins TRBV5-1 to TRBJ2-7; D may be TRBD2 (5 bases). Germline values: CDR1 SGHRS, CDR2 YFSETQ. V lost 2 bases, J lost 4 bases, and 7 bases lay in between. The CDR3 contains 12 residues. Here the CDR3 DNA reads TGCGCCAGCAGCTTCCGGGGATACGAGCAGTACTTC. This gives the protein CASSFRGYEQYF.

The chain has TRBV24-1 and TRBJ1-1; D unresolved. Germline V gives CDR1 KGHDR, CDR2 SFDVKD. This CDR3 spans 13 amino acids. V was clipped by 5 bases and J by 5 bases, with 11 bases between them. CDR3 nucleotide sequence: TGTGCCACCAGTGCCGGGTATGGTACTGAAGCTTTCTTT. This codes for CATSAGYGTEAFF.

The chain joins TRBV5-1 to TRBJ1-3, with 7 bases aligning to TRBD1. The CDR3 totals 16 residues. Trimming at V came to 0 bases and at J to 2 bases, leaving 5 bases not matched to a gene. Per germline, CDR1 SGHRS and CDR2 YFSETQ. The CDR3 DNA is TGCGCCAGCAGCTTGGGGGACAGATTTCCTGGAAACACCATATATTTT. Its translation is CASSLGDRFPGNTIYF.

This chain uses TRBV7-9 with TRBJ1-1, with unresolved D. The CDR3 contains 13 residues. V lost 3 bases and J lost 6, with 11 bases in between. Germline V gives CDR1 SEHNR, CDR2 FQNEAQ (reference sequence). The CDR3 region is CASSFHEGSEAFF. CDR3 DNA sequence: TGTGCCAGCAGCTTCCACGAAGGGTCTGAAGCTTTCTTT.

J is TRBJ1-6 and V is TRBV2, with TRBD1 matching over 9 bases. CDR1 and CDR2 (germline): SNHLY, FYNNEI. The CDR3 sequence is 16 residues long. V lost 8 bases to trimming and J lost 7 bases; unmatched junction nucleotides: 12. For the CDR3, the DNA is TGTGCCAGCCTACCCATACAGGGGGCAGAGAATTCACCCCTCCACTTT. Protein product: CASLPIQGAENSPLHF.

This clone was recorded a few times. The V call is TRBV21-1, the J call TRBJ2-7; the table names TRBD2, a call not compared with the DNA. TRBV21-1 is listed as a pseudogene. This CDR3 comprises 11 residues. As DNA, the CDR3 is TGTGCCAGCACCAGCGTTGGCGAGCAGTACTTC. This codes for CASTSVGEQYF.

The J gene is TRBJ2-1, the V gene TRBV19, with D perhaps matching TRBD1 (6 bases). Trimming cost V 1 base and J 7 bases, with 14 bases left between them. Looked up from germline, CDR1 is LNHDA and CDR2 is SQIVND (reference sequence). The CDR3 contains 15 residues. CDR3 in DNA: TGTGCCAGTAGTATAGTAAAGGGGACACTTAATGAGCAGTTCTTC. Protein: CASSIVKGTLNEQFF.

CDR3 loop: CASSEARFNSPLHF. The CDR3 nucleotides are TGTGCCAGCAGTGAAGCGCGTTTTAATTCACCCCTCCACTTT. The genes are TRBV6-1 and TRBJ1-6; D unresolved. The germline V gene has CDR1 MNHNS and CDR2 SASEGT. V gave up 0 bases and J gave up 6 bases, with 6 bases separating them. The CDR3 length is 14 residues.